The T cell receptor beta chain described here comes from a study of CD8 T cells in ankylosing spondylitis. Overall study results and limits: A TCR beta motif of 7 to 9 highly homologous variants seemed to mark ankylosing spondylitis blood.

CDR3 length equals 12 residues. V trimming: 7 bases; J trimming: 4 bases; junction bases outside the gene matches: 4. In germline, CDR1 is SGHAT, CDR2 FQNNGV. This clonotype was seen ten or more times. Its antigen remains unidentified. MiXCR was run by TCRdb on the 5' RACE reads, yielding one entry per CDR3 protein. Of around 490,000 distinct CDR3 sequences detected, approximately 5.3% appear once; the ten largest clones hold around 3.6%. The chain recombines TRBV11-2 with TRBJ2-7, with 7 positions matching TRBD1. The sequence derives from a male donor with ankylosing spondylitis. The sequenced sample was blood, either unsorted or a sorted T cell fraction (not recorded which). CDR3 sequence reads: CASTEGAYEQYF. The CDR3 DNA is TGTGCCAGCACTGAGGGGGCGTACGAGCAGTACTTC.